This record looks at one T cell receptor (beta chain) sequence and its context. The antigen is unknown. The sample originates from a study of CD8+ T cells in alopecia areata. About the study: It was oral tofacitinib, at 5 to 10 mg twice daily, that treated patients received.

Extraction and reverse transcription of RNA yielded cDNA as the sequencing template. TCRdb's copy holds only in-frame clones and misses some; the assay was immunoSEQ multiplex PCR. The sample yields about 160,000 clones, approximately 65% seen once. Study results and limitations: Many expanded lesional clones remained in scalp and blood on tofacitinib.

As to treatment: oral pan-JAK inhibitor, 5-10 mg twice daily. The clonotype comes from a human donor with alopecia areata. The sample here was CD4+ T cells sorted from blood, taken at week 4, from a patient treated with tofacitinib.

CDR3 protein: CSVERGIGYGYTF. The CDR3 nucleotides are TGCAGCGTTGAGCGGGGGATCGGCTATGGCTACACCTTC. The chain links TRBV29-1 to TRBJ1-2; D may be TRBD1 (5 bases). The CDR3 contains 13 residues. Germline values: CDR1 SQVTM, CDR2 ANQGSEA. Trimming took off 3 bases at V and 4 bases at J, with 12 bases between the two ends.